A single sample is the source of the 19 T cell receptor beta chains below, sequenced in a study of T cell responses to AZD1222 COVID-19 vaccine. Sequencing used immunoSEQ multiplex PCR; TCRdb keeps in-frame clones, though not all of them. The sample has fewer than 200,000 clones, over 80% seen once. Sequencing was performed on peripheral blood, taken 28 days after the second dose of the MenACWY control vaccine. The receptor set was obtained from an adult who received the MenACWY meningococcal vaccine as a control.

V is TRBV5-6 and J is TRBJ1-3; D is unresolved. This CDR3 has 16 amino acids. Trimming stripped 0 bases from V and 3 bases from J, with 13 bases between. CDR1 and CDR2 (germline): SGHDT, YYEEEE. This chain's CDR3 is CASSLAGWQLGNTIYF. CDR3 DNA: TGTGCCAGCAGCTTGGCCGGTTGGCAGCTTGGAAACACCATATATTTT.

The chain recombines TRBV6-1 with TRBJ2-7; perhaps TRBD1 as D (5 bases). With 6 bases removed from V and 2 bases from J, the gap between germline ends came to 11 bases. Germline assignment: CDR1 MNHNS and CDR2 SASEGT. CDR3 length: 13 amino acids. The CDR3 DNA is TGTGCCAGCAGACCCGACAGTCCCTACGAGCAGTACTTC. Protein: CASRPDSPYEQYF.

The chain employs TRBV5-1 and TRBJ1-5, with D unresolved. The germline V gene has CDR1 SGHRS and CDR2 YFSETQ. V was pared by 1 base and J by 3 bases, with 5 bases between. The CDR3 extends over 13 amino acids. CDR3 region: CASSLTVNQPQHF. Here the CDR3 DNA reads TGCGCCAGCAGCTTGACGGTCAATCAGCCCCAGCATTTT.

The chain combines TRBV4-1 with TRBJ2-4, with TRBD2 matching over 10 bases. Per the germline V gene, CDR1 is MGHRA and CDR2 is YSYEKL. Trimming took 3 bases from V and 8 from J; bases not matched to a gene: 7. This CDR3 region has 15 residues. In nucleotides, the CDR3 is TGCGCCAGCAGCCATAGGACTAGCGGCCAGGACATTCAGTACTTC. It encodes CASSHRTSGQDIQYF.

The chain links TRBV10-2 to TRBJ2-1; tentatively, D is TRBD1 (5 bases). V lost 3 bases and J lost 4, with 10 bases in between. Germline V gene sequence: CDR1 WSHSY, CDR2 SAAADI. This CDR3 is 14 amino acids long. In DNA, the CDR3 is TGCGCCAGCAGTGATCAGGGAAGATACAATGAGCAGTTCTTC. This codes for CASSDQGRYNEQFF.

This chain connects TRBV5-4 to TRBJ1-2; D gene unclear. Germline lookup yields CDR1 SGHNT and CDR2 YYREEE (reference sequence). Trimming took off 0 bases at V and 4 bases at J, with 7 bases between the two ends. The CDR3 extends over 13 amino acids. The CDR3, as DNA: TGTGCCAGCAGCTTGGCCGGCACCTATGGCTACACCTTC. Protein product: CASSLAGTYGYTF.

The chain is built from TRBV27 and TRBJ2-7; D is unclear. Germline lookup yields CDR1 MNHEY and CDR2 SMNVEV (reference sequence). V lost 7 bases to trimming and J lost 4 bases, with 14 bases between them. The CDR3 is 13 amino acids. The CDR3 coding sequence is TGTGCCAGCAAAACCCTGGGGTTTTACGAGCAGTACTTC. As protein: CASKTLGFYEQYF.

CDR3 loop: CASSPQTAWEQFF. The CDR3 DNA sequence: TGTGCCAGCAGCCCCCAGACAGCCTGGGAGCAGTTCTTC. The chain has TRBV9 and TRBJ2-1; D is perhaps TRBD1 (5 bases). This CDR3 spans 13 amino acids. CDR1 and CDR2 from the germline V gene are SGDLS and YYNGEE. The V gene lost 4 bases and the J gene lost 10 bases, with 15 bases spanning the gap.

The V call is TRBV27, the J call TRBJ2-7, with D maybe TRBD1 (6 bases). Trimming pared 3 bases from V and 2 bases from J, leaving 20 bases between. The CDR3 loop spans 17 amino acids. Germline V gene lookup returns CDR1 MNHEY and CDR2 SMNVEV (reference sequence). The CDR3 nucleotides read TGTGCCAGCAGTTTTACGGACAGCCTCTCCCTTCCCTACGAGCAGTACTTC. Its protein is CASSFTDSLSLPYEQYF.

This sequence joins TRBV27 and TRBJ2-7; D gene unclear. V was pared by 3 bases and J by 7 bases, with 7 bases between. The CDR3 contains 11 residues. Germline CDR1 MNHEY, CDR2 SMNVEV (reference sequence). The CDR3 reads CASSLSGEQYF. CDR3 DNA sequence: TGTGCCAGCAGTTTGTCCGGGGAGCAGTACTTC.

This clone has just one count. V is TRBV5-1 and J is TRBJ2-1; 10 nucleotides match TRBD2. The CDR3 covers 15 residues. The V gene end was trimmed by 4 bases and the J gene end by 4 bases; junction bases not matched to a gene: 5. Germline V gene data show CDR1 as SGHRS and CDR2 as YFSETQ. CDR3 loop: CASSQTSGVYNEQFF. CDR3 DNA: TGCGCCAGCAGCCAAACTAGCGGGGTATACAATGAGCAGTTCTTC.

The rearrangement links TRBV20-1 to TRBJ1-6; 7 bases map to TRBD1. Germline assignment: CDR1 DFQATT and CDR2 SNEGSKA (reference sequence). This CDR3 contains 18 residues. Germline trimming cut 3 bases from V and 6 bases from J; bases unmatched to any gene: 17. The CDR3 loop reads CSASKTGTAYLLNSPLHF. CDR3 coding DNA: TGCAGTGCTAGTAAGACCGGGACAGCATACCTCCTTAATTCACCCCTCCACTTT.

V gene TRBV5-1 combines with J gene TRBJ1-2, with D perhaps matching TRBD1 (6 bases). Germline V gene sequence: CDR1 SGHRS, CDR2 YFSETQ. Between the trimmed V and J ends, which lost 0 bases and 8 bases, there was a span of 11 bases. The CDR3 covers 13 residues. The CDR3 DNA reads TGCGCCAGCAGCTTGGGAGGGGGGAGCGGCTACACCTTC. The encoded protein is CASSLGGGSGYTF.

CDR3 sequence reads: CASSLGQGGQPQHF. CDR3 in DNA: TGTGCCAGCAGTTTAGGACAGGGGGGCCAGCCCCAGCATTTT. J is TRBJ1-5 and V is TRBV6-5, with 10 bases identical to TRBD1. The junction had 4 bases not matched to a gene; V was cut back by 4 bases and J by 7 bases. CDR3 length equals 14 residues. CDR1 and CDR2 from the germline V gene are MNHEY and SVGAGI.

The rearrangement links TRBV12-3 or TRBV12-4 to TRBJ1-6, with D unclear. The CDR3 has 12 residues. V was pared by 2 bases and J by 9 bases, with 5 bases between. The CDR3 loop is CASSLRGSPLHF. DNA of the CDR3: TGTGCCAGCAGTTTACGGGGTTCACCCCTCCACTTT.

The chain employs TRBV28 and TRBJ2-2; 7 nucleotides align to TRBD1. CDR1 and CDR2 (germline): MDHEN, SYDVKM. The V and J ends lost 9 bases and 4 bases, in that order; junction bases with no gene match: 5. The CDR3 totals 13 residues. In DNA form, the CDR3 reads TGTGCCAGTGGGGACAGCTCCACCGGGGAGCTGTTTTTT. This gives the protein CASGDSSTGELFF.

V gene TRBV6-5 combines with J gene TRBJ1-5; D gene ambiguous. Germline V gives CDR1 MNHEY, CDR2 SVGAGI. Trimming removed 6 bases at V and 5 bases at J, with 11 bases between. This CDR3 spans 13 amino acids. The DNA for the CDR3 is TGTGCCAGCAGCTTTCATGGGTATCAGCCCCAGCATTTT. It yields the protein CASSFHGYQPQHF.

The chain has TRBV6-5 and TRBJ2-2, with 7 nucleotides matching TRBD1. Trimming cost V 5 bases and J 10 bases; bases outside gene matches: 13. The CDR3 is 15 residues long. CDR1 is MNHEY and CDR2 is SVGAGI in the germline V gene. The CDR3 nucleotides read TGTGCCAGCAGTCCCTCAAAGGGGGCCCCCGTGGAGCTGTTTTTT. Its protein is CASSPSKGAPVELFF.

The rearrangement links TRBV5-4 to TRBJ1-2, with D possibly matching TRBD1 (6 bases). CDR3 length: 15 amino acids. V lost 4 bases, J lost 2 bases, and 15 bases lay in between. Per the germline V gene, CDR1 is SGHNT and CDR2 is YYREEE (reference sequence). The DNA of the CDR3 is TGTGCCAGCAGCCCATCGAAAGGGGGGAACTATGGCTACACCTTC. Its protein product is CASSPSKGGNYGYTF.